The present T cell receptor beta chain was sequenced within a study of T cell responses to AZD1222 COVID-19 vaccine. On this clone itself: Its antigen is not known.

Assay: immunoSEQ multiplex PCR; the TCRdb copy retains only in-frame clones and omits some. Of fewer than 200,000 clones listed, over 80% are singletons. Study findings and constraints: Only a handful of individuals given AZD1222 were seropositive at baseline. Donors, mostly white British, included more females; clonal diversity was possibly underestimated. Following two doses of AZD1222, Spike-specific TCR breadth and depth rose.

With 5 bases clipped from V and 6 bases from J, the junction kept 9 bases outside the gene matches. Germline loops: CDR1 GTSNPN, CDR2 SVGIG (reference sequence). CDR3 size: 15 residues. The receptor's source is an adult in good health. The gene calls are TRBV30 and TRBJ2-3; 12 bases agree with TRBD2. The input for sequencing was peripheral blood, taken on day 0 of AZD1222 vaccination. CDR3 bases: TGTGCCTGGTCTAGCGGGGGGGCCGGTTCGGATACGCAGTATTTT. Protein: CAWSSGGAGSDTQYF.